The 29 T cell receptor beta chains below come from one sample, sequenced in a study of shared clonotypes between healthy human individuals. The method was immunoSEQ multiplex PCR; TCRdb's version includes in-frame clones alone and lacks a portion of them. This sample yields fewer than 3 million clones, of which 80% to 95% are seen a single time; approximately 0.39% belongs to the top ten. The sequencing sample was made of naive CD4+ T cells from PBMCs. Documented subset: CD45RA+ positively selected. All receptors derive from a man aged 18 to 30 in good health. Some clones in this sample may be carry-over from other donors' samples.

The chain employs TRBV5-4 and TRBJ1-2; D may be TRBD1 (6 bases). CDR1 is SGHNT and CDR2 is YYREEE in the germline V gene (reference sequence). The length of the CDR3 is 15 residues. Trimming pared 2 bases from V and 4 bases from J, leaving 15 bases between. For the CDR3, the DNA is TGTGCCAGCAGCTTATACGTTACAGGGAGCTATGGCTACACCTTC. Translating gives CASSLYVTGSYGYTF.

This clone was seen a few times. The chain recombines TRBV10-3 with TRBJ2-7, with D perhaps matching TRBD2 (7 bases). Germline CDR1 reads ENHRY; CDR2 reads SYGVKD. The CDR3 loop spans 12 amino acids. Deletions cut 10 bases from V and 6 bases from J, with 16 bases between. The CDR3 here is CATGGGRGEQYF. The CDR3 coding sequence is TGTGCCACCGGGGGCGGGAGAGGCGAGCAGTACTTC.

The chain combines TRBV29-1 with TRBJ2-3, with TRBD2 matching over 15 bases. Germline CDR1 reads SQVTM; CDR2 reads ANQGSEA. V was clipped by 6 bases and J by 2 bases; unmatched bases: 6. The CDR3 has 16 amino acids. The CDR3 protein is CSVRTSGRASTDTQYF. The CDR3 DNA sequence: TGCAGCGTCAGGACTAGCGGGAGGGCATCCACAGATACGCAGTATTTT.

The CDR3: CASSSGGTGDYGYTF. CDR3 in DNA: TGCGCCAGCAGCTCGGGTGGGACAGGGGACTATGGCTACACCTTC. V usage is TRBV5-1 and J usage is TRBJ1-2, with 10 bases lining up with TRBD1. This CDR3 is built from 15 residues. Germline V lookup: CDR1 SGHRS, CDR2 YFSETQ. The ends lost 3 bases at V and 3 bases at J; junction bases unmatched: 5.

To note about this clone: The sample contains more than one DNA sequence encoding this CDR3. The V gene is TRBV5-1, the J gene TRBJ2-7, with D unresolved. V was cut by 4 bases and J by 3 bases, with 8 bases left in between. The CDR3 sequence is 12 residues long. Per germline, CDR1 SGHRS and CDR2 YFSETQ. CDR3 residues: CASSLNSYEQYF. In DNA, the CDR3 is TGCGCCAGCAGCCTAAACAGCTACGAGCAGTACTTC.

The gene calls are TRBV19 and TRBJ2-3; D perhaps matches TRBD1 (5 bases). CDR3 size: 16 residues. V dropped 5 bases and J dropped 0 bases, with 15 bases sitting between them. CDR1 and CDR2 (germline): LNHDA, SQIVND (reference sequence). The CDR3 DNA is TGTGCCAGTAGTCCATTGACAGACTCTAGCACAGATACGCAGTATTTT. This encodes CASSPLTDSSTDTQYF.

The chain is built from TRBV6-5 and TRBJ2-5; TRBD1 matches at 9 bases. The CDR3 length is 15 residues. Trimming took 2 bases from V and 4 from J; bases not matched to a gene: 5. The germline CDR1 and CDR2 sequences are MNHEY and SVGAGI. The CDR3: CASSYNRGRGETQYF. CDR3 coding DNA: TGTGCCAGCAGTTACAACAGGGGGCGGGGAGAGACCCAGTACTTC.

Concerning this clone itself: This CDR3 is also generated by other DNA sequences in the sample. The chain links TRBV19 to TRBJ1-2; D call uncertain. Germline CDR1 is LNHDA and CDR2 is SQIVND (reference sequence). Deletions cut 4 bases from V and 3 bases from J, with 6 bases between. The CDR3 extends over 12 amino acids. The CDR3 DNA sequence: TGTGCCAGTAGTAAGGGTGACTATGGCTACACCTTC. It codes for CASSKGDYGYTF.

The genes are TRBV10-2 and TRBJ2-1; 10 bases agree with TRBD2. V lost 3 bases, J lost 7 bases, and 18 bases stayed unmatched. The germline gives CDR1 WSHSY, CDR2 SAAADI. CDR3 length: 19 amino acids. The CDR3 DNA is TGCGCCAGCAGTGACCGGCTTTTTAGCGGGAGGAGCGGTTGGAATGAGCAGTTCTTC. Protein: CASSDRLFSGRSGWNEQFF.

V and J are TRBV10-3 and TRBJ2-1; D remains ambiguous. CDR3 length: 11 residues. V was shortened by 8 bases and J by 1 base, with 3 bases between the two germline ends. Germline assignment: CDR1 ENHRY and CDR2 SYGVKD. Here the CDR3 DNA reads TGTGCCATCTCGTCCTACAATGAGCAGTTCTTC. It encodes CAISSYNEQFF.

The chain is built from TRBV20-1 and TRBJ1-2; D unclear. Between the trimmed V and J ends, which lost 2 bases and 8 bases, there was a span of 6 bases. Germline CDR1 is DFQATT and CDR2 is SNEGSKA (reference sequence). The CDR3 runs 10 residues. CDR3: CSARRVGYTF. In DNA, the CDR3 is TGCAGTGCTAGAAGGGTCGGCTACACCTTC.

The V gene is TRBV5-1, the J gene TRBJ1-4, with TRBD1 as a possible D gene (6 bases). In germline, CDR1 is SGHRS, CDR2 YFSETQ. Trimming shortened V by 4 bases and J by 6 bases, and 13 bases separated the two germline ends. The CDR3 contains 14 residues. The CDR3 region has the DNA TGCGCCAGCAGCCCTACAGGGTCCCATGAAAAACTGTTTTTT. Its protein product is CASSPTGSHEKLFF.

Only one count was recorded for this clone. The chain has TRBV28 and TRBJ2-2; 12 positions match TRBD1. The ends lost 8 bases at V and 6 bases at J; junction bases unmatched: 10. Per germline, CDR1 MDHEN and CDR2 SYDVKM. CDR3 length equals 16 residues. In nucleotides, the CDR3 is TGTGCCAGCTCAACTCCGGGACAGGGGGCCGCCGGGGAGCTGTTTTTT. This translates into CASSTPGQGAAGELFF.

This clone was observed a few times. The CDR3 loop is CSVVRDSANYGYTF. CDR3 bases: TGCAGCGTGGTCCGGGACAGCGCTAACTATGGCTACACCTTC. This rearrangement joins TRBV29-1 to TRBJ1-2, with 7 nucleotides matching TRBD1. CDR1 and CDR2 (germline): SQVTM, ANQGSEA. V gave up 6 bases and J gave up 0 bases; unmatched junction bases: 7. The CDR3 length is 14 residues.

This chain uses TRBV5-4 with TRBJ2-6; D uncertain. Trimming cost V 2 bases and J 2 bases, with 8 bases left between them. Germline loops: CDR1 SGHNT, CDR2 YYREEE (reference sequence). The CDR3 length is 15 residues. DNA of the CDR3: TGTGCCAGCAGCTTCGCCGGACCTGGGGCCAACGTCCTGACTTTC. Translation: CASSFAGPGANVLTF. Supplemented by reference TRBV5-4 and TRBJ2-6, the full variable domain reads ETGVTQSPTHLIKTRGQQVTLRCSSQSGHNTVSWYQQALGQGPQFIFQYYREEENGRGNFPPRFSGLQFPNYSSELNVNALELDDSALYLCASSFAGPGANVLTFGAGSRLTVL.

This chain uses TRBV9 with TRBJ1-4, with D perhaps matching TRBD1 (5 bases). This CDR3 has 13 amino acids. The germline gives CDR1 SGDLS, CDR2 YYNGEE. V lost 0 bases to trimming and J lost 8 bases, with 8 bases between them. CDR3 nucleotide sequence: TGTGCCAGCAGCGTAGGGGGGAGGGAAAAACTGTTTTTT. Amino acids: CASSVGGREKLFF.

The rearrangement links TRBV7-6 to TRBJ2-1; 8 bases fit TRBD2. This CDR3 has 14 amino acids. Germline loops: CDR1 SGHVS, CDR2 FNYEAQ. V was pared by 0 bases and J by 8 bases, with 3 bases of the junction left unmatched. The CDR3: CASSLAGTRDEQFF. CDR3 in DNA: TGTGCCAGCAGCTTAGCCGGGACTAGAGATGAGCAGTTCTTC. The full variable domain, its missing parts supplied by reference TRBV7-6 and TRBJ2-1, is GAGVSQSPRYKVTKRGQDVALRCDPISGHVSLYWYRQALGQGPEFLTYFNYEAQQDKSGLPNDRFSAERPEGSISTLTIQRTEQRDSAMYRCASSLAGTRDEQFFGPGTRLTVL.

This chain joins TRBV19 and TRBJ2-3; unclear D gene. CDR1 is LNHDA and CDR2 is SQIVND in the germline V gene (reference sequence). The CDR3 length is 14 residues. V dropped 7 bases and J dropped 0 bases, with 11 bases sitting between them. The CDR3 sequence is CASTGKWSTDTQYF. CDR3 DNA sequence: TGTGCCAGTACGGGCAAATGGAGCACAGATACGCAGTATTTT.

CDR3: CASSSTGTGGGLEQYF. DNA for the CDR3: TGCGCCAGCAGCTCCACCGGGACAGGGGGCGGCCTCGAGCAGTACTTC. The V and J genes are TRBV5-1 and TRBJ2-7; 12 bases fit TRBD1. The trim removed 3 bases at V and 6 bases at J, leaving 10 bases unmatched. CDR3 size: 16 residues. Germline CDR1 is SGHRS and CDR2 is YFSETQ.

This sequence joins TRBV6-5 and TRBJ2-7, with 7 bases matching TRBD1. The CDR3 totals 14 residues. Trimming at V came to 6 bases and at J to 2 bases, leaving 7 bases not matched to a gene. Germline CDR1 is MNHEY and CDR2 is SVGAGI. In DNA form, the CDR3 reads TGTGCCAGCAGCCGACAGGGAGAACCCTACGAGCAGTACTTC. This gives the protein CASSRQGEPYEQYF.

V is TRBV7-6 and J is TRBJ2-7; 11 bases align to TRBD2. The V segment lost 4 bases and the J segment 2 bases; nucleotides outside the gene matches: 4. This CDR3 has 15 residues. Germline V CDR1 and CDR2: SGHVS, FNYEAQ. The CDR3 here is CASSSSSGRAYEQYF. The CDR3 bases are TGTGCCAGCAGCTCAAGTAGCGGGAGGGCCTACGAGCAGTACTTC. The complete variable domain, with remaining parts taken from reference TRBV7-6 and TRBJ2-7, reads GAGVSQSPRYKVTKRGQDVALRCDPISGHVSLYWYRQALGQGPEFLTYFNYEAQQDKSGLPNDRFSAERPEGSISTLTIQRTEQRDSAMYRCASSSSSGRAYEQYFGPGTRLTVT.

The chain uses TRBV5-4 and TRBJ2-2; D remains unclear. Germline values: CDR1 SGHNT, CDR2 YYREEE (reference sequence). Trimming pared 0 bases from V and 4 bases from J, leaving 13 bases between. The CDR3 runs to 16 residues. The CDR3 spells CASSLGARSRTGELFF. The CDR3 DNA reads TGTGCCAGCAGCTTGGGGGCTCGGAGCCGCACCGGGGAGCTGTTTTTT. Together with reference TRBV5-4 and TRBJ2-2, the CDR3 gives the full variable domain: ETGVTQSPTHLIKTRGQQVTLRCSSQSGHNTVSWYQQALGQGPQFIFQYYREEENGRGNFPPRFSGLQFPNYSSELNVNALELDDSALYLCASSLGARSRTGELFFGEGSRLTVL.

The chain is built from TRBV5-4 and TRBJ2-6; 8 nucleotides agree with TRBD1. CDR1 is SGHNT and CDR2 is YYREEE in the germline V gene (reference sequence). V shed 3 bases and J 1 base; nucleotides not matched to a gene: 9. This CDR3 contains 18 residues. The DNA of the CDR3 is TGTGCCAGCAGCTCCCCGTCAGGGGGCATATCTGGGGCCAACGTCCTGACTTTC. Its translation is CASSSPSGGISGANVLTF.

This rearrangement joins TRBV7-3 to TRBJ2-3; a possible D gene is TRBD2 (6 bases). This CDR3 region has 14 residues. V lost 2 bases to trimming and J lost 4 bases, with 10 bases between them. The germline V gene encodes CDR1 SGHTA and CDR2 FQGTGA. CDR3 nucleotides: TGTGCCAGCAGCTTAGTACCGGGAGCAGATACGCAGTATTTT. Its protein product is CASSLVPGADTQYF.

This chain joins TRBV28 and TRBJ2-7; no clear D gene. Germline V gene data show CDR1 as MDHEN and CDR2 as SYDVKM. The CDR3 length is 14 residues. V was pared by 5 bases and J by 0 bases, with 11 bases between. As DNA, the CDR3 is TGTGCCAGCAGTCCCCGCAGCCTCTCCTACGAGCAGTACTTC. This translates into CASSPRSLSYEQYF.

The genes are TRBV6-6 and TRBJ1-4; 10 bases match TRBD1. Germline trimming cut 4 bases from V and 4 bases from J; bases unmatched to any gene: 6. Germline-derived CDR1 and CDR2 are MNHNY and SVGAGI (reference sequence). The CDR3 covers 16 residues. CDR3 nucleotides: TGTGCCAGCAGTTCCGGACAGGGGGTTATTAATGAAAAACTGTTTTTT. It specifies CASSSGQGVINEKLFF.

This clone was recorded only once. CDR3 in DNA: TGTGCCAGCAGTGTCAGGGACTATGGCTACACCTTC. It codes for CASSVRDYGYTF. This chain joins TRBV6-1 and TRBJ1-2; perhaps TRBD1 as D (5 bases). The CDR3 is 12 amino acids. V was trimmed by 4 bases and J by 3 bases, leaving 6 bases between them. Germline CDR1 is MNHNS and CDR2 is SASEGT.

The rearrangement uses TRBV6-4 and TRBJ2-1; tentatively, D is TRBD1 or TRBD2 (5 bases each). The CDR3 has 13 amino acids. Germline V gene data show CDR1 as MRHNA and CDR2 as SNTAGT. V lost 8 bases, J lost 9 bases, and 17 bases lay in between. CDR3 region: CASSLGARGEQFF. The CDR3 bases are TGTGCCAGCTCCCTGGGAGCGAGGGGTGAGCAGTTCTTC.

V is TRBV5-5 and J is TRBJ2-5; D not certain. This CDR3 contains 14 residues. V lost 3 bases and J 4 bases, leaving 13 bases between the germline ends. Germline values: CDR1 SGHKS, CDR2 YYEKEE (reference sequence). CDR3 coding DNA: TGTGCCAGCAGCTCCAGCGCATGGGGAGAGACCCAGTACTTC. It is translated as CASSSSAWGETQYF.